This T cell receptor (beta chain) came from a study of T cell responses to AZD1222 COVID-19 vaccine. Study-level findings and limits: Breadth and depth of Spike-specific TCRs rose after two AZD1222 doses. Donors skewed white British and female; clonal diversity was possibly underestimated.

Investigators merged groups given second doses at roughly 4 or roughly 12 weeks. Profiled with immunoSEQ multiplex PCR; TCRdb holds only in-frame clones, not every one. The sample lists about 180,000 clones; about 93% were seen once. The ends were cut back, 0 bases at V and 7 bases at J, with 11 bases in the middle. Germline V gene data show CDR1 as SGHKS and CDR2 as YYEKEE (reference sequence). CDR3 length equals 15 residues. Concerning this clone: As yet, its antigen is unknown.

This TCR derives from an adult who received the AZD1222 COVID-19 vaccine. The rearrangement joins TRBV5-5 to TRBJ1-6; D perhaps matches TRBD1 (6 bases). The source material was peripheral blood, sampled 28 days after the second AZD1222 dose. CDR3 nucleotide sequence: TGTGCCAGCAGCTTGGTGGGGGCCGGGAATTCACCCCTCCACTTT. Translation: CASSLVGAGNSPLHF.